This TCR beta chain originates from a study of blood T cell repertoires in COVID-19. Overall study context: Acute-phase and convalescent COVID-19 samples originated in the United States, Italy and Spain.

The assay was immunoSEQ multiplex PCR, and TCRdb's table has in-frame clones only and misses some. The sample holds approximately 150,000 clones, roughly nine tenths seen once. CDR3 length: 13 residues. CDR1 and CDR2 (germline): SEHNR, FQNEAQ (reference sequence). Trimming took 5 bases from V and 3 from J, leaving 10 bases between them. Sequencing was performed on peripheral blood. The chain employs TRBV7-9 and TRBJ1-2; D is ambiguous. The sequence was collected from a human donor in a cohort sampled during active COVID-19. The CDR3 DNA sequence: TGTGCCAGCAGCCGACATACGGACTATGGCTACACCTTC. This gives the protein CASSRHTDYGYTF.